This TCR beta chain was sequenced for a study of cytomegalovirus exposure and HLA in healthy donors. The V end was cut by 1 base, the J end by 3 bases, with 16 bases between. CDR1 MGHRA and CDR2 YSYEKL come from the germline V gene. The CDR3 length is 16 residues. Study-level findings and limits: The study assumed roughly uniform donor sequencing depth for presence/absence analyses.

13 Jbeta primers and 60 Vbeta primers were used for the PCR. Sequencing used immunoSEQ multiplex PCR; TCRdb keeps in-frame clones, though not all of them. Among 150,000 to 180,000 clones listed, under 85% were seen once. A note on this clone: Its cognate antigen is unknown.

The sequenced material came from PBMCs. The TCR comes from a man younger than 35 in good health and CMV-seronegative. The rearrangement links TRBV4-1 to TRBJ2-7, with D maybe TRBD2 (5 bases). In DNA form, the CDR3 reads TGCGCCAGCAGCCAAGGAGGAGGAGGAGCCCTCTACGAGCAGTACTTC. It yields the protein CASSQGGGGALYEQYF.